This entry lists 18 T cell receptor beta chains sequenced from one sample in a study of human T cells and chemical hapten exposure. From the RACE reads, TCRdb called clonotypes with MiXCR, one entry per CDR3 protein. This sample has some 100,000 distinct CDR3 sequences, with about a tenth found just once. Indicated time point: patch test 2, 6 weeks after DPC sensitization. Specified treatment: therapeutic diphenylcyclopropenone sensitization with weekly scalp DPC. The sample was whole blood, taken in connection with sensitization to the hapten diphenylcyclopropenone (DPC). The receptors shown here come from a woman aged 40 to 50 with alopecia areata. Some clones in this sample may be carry-over from other donors' samples.

The CDR3 region is CASSSARQGYDEQYF. The CDR3 coding sequence is TGTGCCAGCAGCTCAGCCCGACAGGGTTACGACGAGCAGTACTTC. V usage is TRBV7-4 and J usage is TRBJ2-7, with 7 bases matching TRBD1. CDR3 length equals 15 residues. The V gene end was trimmed by 4 bases and the J gene end by 5 bases; junction bases not matched to a gene: 11. Germline V gene data show CDR1 as SGHVT and CDR2 as SQSDAQ.

This chain connects TRBV2 to TRBJ2-1, with TRBD2 identical over 15 bases. With V trimmed by 8 bases and J by 7 bases, 3 bases remained unmatched. Germline values: CDR1 SNHLY, CDR2 FYNNEI. The CDR3 runs to 14 residues. As DNA, the CDR3 is TGTGCCAGCTGGGGACTAGCGGGGGGAAATGAGCAGTTCTTC. Encoded protein: CASWGLAGGNEQFF.

V gene TRBV27 combines with J gene TRBJ2-3; a possible D gene is TRBD2 (6 bases). V was trimmed by 2 bases and J by 0 bases, leaving 9 bases between them. There are 15 residues in the CDR3. Germline values: CDR1 MNHEY, CDR2 SMNVEV (reference sequence). Here the CDR3 reads CASSLAGSSTDTQYF. CDR3 DNA sequence: TGTGCCAGCAGTTTAGCGGGATCTAGCACAGATACGCAGTATTTT.

This clonotype was recorded at least ten times. The chain recombines TRBV29-1 with TRBJ1-4; D gene uncertain. Germline CDR1 is SQVTM and CDR2 is ANQGSEA. With 6 bases removed from V and 14 bases from J, the gap between germline ends came to 16 bases. The CDR3 is 11 amino acids. In DNA, the CDR3 is TGCAGCGTCGCGGACGCCCCGTTCCTGTTTTTT. Protein: CSVADAPFLFF.

V gene TRBV29-1 combines with J gene TRBJ1-1; 10 nucleotides agree with TRBD1. This CDR3 is built from 14 residues. The junction had 7 bases not matched to a gene; V was cut back by 6 bases and J by 3 bases. Looked up from germline, CDR1 is SQVTM and CDR2 is ANQGSEA. The CDR3 nucleotides are TGCAGCGTGGGGGGACAGGGGCGGGACACTGAAGCTTTCTTT. Its protein product is CSVGGQGRDTEAFF.

The chain uses TRBV19 and TRBJ2-1; TRBD1 or TRBD2 may be the D gene (5 bases each). The CDR3 contains 13 residues. Trimming pared 1 base from V and 4 bases from J, leaving 5 bases between. CDR1 and CDR2 (germline): LNHDA, SQIVND (reference sequence). CDR3 in amino acids: CASSIGGYNEQFF. CDR3 nucleotides: TGTGCCAGTAGTATAGGGGGGTACAATGAGCAGTTCTTC.

A few counts support this clonotype. The gene calls are TRBV29-1 and TRBJ1-2, with D unresolved. The CDR3 spans 12 residues. Germline CDR1 SQVTM, CDR2 ANQGSEA. V was pared by 7 bases and J by 7 bases, with 16 bases between. The CDR3 DNA reads as TGCAGCGCCCCCGAACCACCCGGTGGCTACACCTTC. This sequence encodes CSAPEPPGGYTF. Using reference TRBV29-1 and TRBJ1-2 for the parts outside the CDR3, the full variable domain is SAVISQKPSRDICQRGTSLTIQCQVDSQVTMMFWYRQQPGQSLTLIATANQGSEATYESGFVIDKFPISRPNLTFSTLTVSNMSPEDSSIYLCSAPEPPGGYTFGSGTRLTVV.

In this sample, this clonotype turned up many times. This chain uses TRBV7-2 with TRBJ2-5; the match to TRBD1 covers 9 bases. This CDR3 contains 13 residues. CDR1 SGHTA and CDR2 FQGNSA come from the germline V gene. J was trimmed by 5 bases and V by 7 bases; bases with no gene match: 5. CDR3 bases: TGTGCCAGCACCGGGACAGGGCGTGAGACCCAGTACTTC. As protein: CASTGTGRETQYF.

This chain links TRBV12-3 or TRBV12-4 with TRBJ1-5; maybe TRBD1 (6 bases). The CDR3 spans 16 residues. V was clipped by 3 bases and J by 2 bases, with 14 bases between them. The CDR3 region is CASSFHGGGGNQPQHF. The CDR3 DNA reads TGTGCCAGCAGTTTTCATGGCGGGGGCGGCAATCAGCCCCAGCATTTT.

The sample holds a few counts of this clonotype. V usage is TRBV3-1 and J usage is TRBJ2-7; D gene ambiguous. From germline, CDR1 is LGHDT and CDR2 YNNKEL (reference sequence). V dropped 0 bases and J dropped 1 base, with 4 bases sitting between them. There are 13 residues in the CDR3. The CDR3 coding sequence is TGTGCCAGCAGCCAAGATTGGTCCTACGAGCAGTACTTC. Residues: CASSQDWSYEQYF.

In its sample, this clonotype was seen many times. The chain uses TRBV5-1 and TRBJ1-2; D perhaps matches TRBD1 (5 bases). CDR3 length equals 15 residues. CDR1 and CDR2 (germline): SGHRS, YFSETQ. Deletions cut 3 bases from V and 5 bases from J, with 17 bases between. The CDR3 DNA sequence: TGCGCCAGCAGCTCCGCACCGGGACTGGAGTATGGCTACACCTTC. This encodes CASSSAPGLEYGYTF.

This sequence joins TRBV12-3 or TRBV12-4 and TRBJ2-1; D possibly uses TRBD1 or TRBD2 (6 bases each). V lost 1 base, J lost 1 base, and 11 bases lay in between. This CDR3 is 16 amino acids long. The CDR3 here is CASSLGGARSYNEQFF. As DNA, the CDR3 is TGTGCCAGCAGTTTAGGGGGGGCTAGGTCCTACAATGAGCAGTTCTTC.

This clonotype was picked up many times. V and J are TRBV7-3 and TRBJ1-1; D unresolved. Trimming shortened V by 5 bases and J by 0 bases, and 16 bases separated the two germline ends. In germline, CDR1 is SGHTA, CDR2 FQGTGA. The CDR3 spans 16 residues. The CDR3 DNA reads as TGTGCCAGCAGCCCCGCCAGGCAGAGCATGAACACTGAAGCTTTCTTT. Its protein is CASSPARQSMNTEAFF.

The V gene is TRBV7-2, the J gene TRBJ1-2; D is ambiguous. This CDR3 has 12 amino acids. Trimming shortened V by 1 base and J by 8 bases, and 8 bases separated the two germline ends. Germline V CDR1 and CDR2: SGHTA, FQGNSA. The CDR3 loop reads CASSLGPVGYTF. The CDR3 DNA reads TGTGCCAGCAGCTTAGGACCCGTCGGCTACACCTTC.

The gene calls are TRBV7-2 and TRBJ2-3; TRBD2 agrees at 11 bases. J lost 5 bases, V lost 6 bases, and 7 bases had no gene match. The V gene's germline CDR1 is SGHTA and CDR2 FQGNSA. The CDR3 sequence is 15 residues long. DNA of the CDR3: TGTGCCAGCAGTTTTAGCGGGGGGGGCCTAGATACGCAGTATTTT. Translating gives CASSFSGGGLDTQYF.

This clonotype showed up just a few times. The CDR3 DNA follows: TGTGCTAGTGGTTTCTCCGCCCAGCAGTACTTC. It encodes CASGFSAQQYF. The genes are TRBV12-5 and TRBJ2-7, with D hard to call. Trimming left V 3 bases short and J 8 bases short, with 8 bases between. The germline gives CDR1 LGHNT, CDR2 FRNRAP. CDR3 length equals 11 residues.

The chain carries TRBV25-1 and TRBJ2-1, with D possibly matching TRBD1 (6 bases). V was trimmed by 2 bases and J by 4 bases, leaving 9 bases between them. This CDR3 contains 14 residues. Germline V gene lookup returns CDR1 MGHDK and CDR2 SYGVNS. The CDR3 DNA reads as TGTGCCAGCAGTGAAGGGGGCAGATACAATGAGCAGTTCTTC. It translates to CASSEGGRYNEQFF.

This clonotype was recorded many times. The J gene is TRBJ1-3, the V gene TRBV7-2; D unclear. This CDR3 contains 12 residues. The V and J ends lost 2 bases and 3 bases respectively, with 2 bases between them. Germline loops: CDR1 SGHTA, CDR2 FQGNSA. CDR3 DNA sequence: TGTGCCAGCAGCTTACTTGGAAACACCATATATTTT. As protein: CASSLLGNTIYF. Drawing the rest from reference TRBV7-2 and TRBJ1-3, the complete variable domain is GAGVSQSPSNKVTEKGKDVELRCDPISGHTALYWYRQSLGQGLEFLIYFQGNSAPDKSGLPSDRFSAERTGGSVSTLTIQRTQQEDSAVYLCASSLLGNTIYFGEGSWLTVV.